These T cell receptor beta chains were read from a single sample in a study of Graves' ophthalmopathy and Graves' hyperthyroidism. TCRdb re-called the multiplex PCR reads through MiXCR, storing one row per CDR3 protein. The table shows more than 150,000 distinct CDR3 sequences, with 30% to 45% occurring only once. Sequenced sample: peripheral blood. These receptors came from a woman aged 40-49 years with Graves' ophthalmopathy. Both conserved end residues are part of each CDR3. Fields, in order: V gene, clone size, D gene, J gene, CDR3 protein, CDR3 DNA. D genes are given only for firm matches. A clone size is listed for some rows: how often the clone was seen (once, few, many), or a class if it is expanded.

TRBV27	.	TRBD1	TRBJ1-2	CASSFGQGQYGYTF	TGTGCCAGCAGTTTCGGACAGGGACAATATGGCTACACCTTC
TRBV4-2	many	.	TRBJ1-5	CASSQDVAALQNQPQHF	TGTGCCAGCAGCCAAGATGTGGCCGCCCTACAAAATCAGCCCCAGCATTTT
TRBV20-1	.	TRBD1	TRBJ1-5	CSARRGPVDQPQHF	TGCAGTGCTAGAAGGGGGCCGGTGGATCAGCCCCAGCATTTT
TRBV24-1	.	.	TRBJ2-6	CATSDSGRSGANVLTF	TGTGCTACCAGTGACTCGGGCCGCTCTGGGGCCAACGTCCTGACTTTC
TRBV6-1	.	TRBD2	TRBJ2-7	CASHPSGSTLGEQYF	TGTGCCAGCCACCCTAGCGGGAGCACCCTTGGCGAGCAGTACTTC
TRBV6-2/TRBV6-3	.	TRBD1	TRBJ2-7	CASSWTGGGYEQYF	TGTGCCAGCAGTTGGACAGGGGGCGGCTACGAGCAGTACTTC
TRBV6-6	many	.	TRBJ2-7	CASSPRAGYEQYF	TGTGCCAGCAGTCCGCGAGCTGGCTACGAGCAGTACTTC
TRBV2	many	TRBD2	TRBJ2-7	CASKAGGWEQYF	TGTGCCAGCAAGGCGGGAGGTTGGGAGCAGTACTTC
TRBV6-2/TRBV6-3	.	.	TRBJ1-2	CASTPSDRLIYGYTF	TGTGCCAGCACCCCCTCGGACAGACTAATCTATGGCTACACCTTC
TRBV9	many	TRBD2	TRBJ2-7	CASSPEATSGSYEQYF	TGTGCCAGCAGCCCCGAAGCGACTAGCGGTTCCTACGAGCAGTACTTC
TRBV9	.	TRBD2	TRBJ2-5	CASSLYLAGQETQYF	TGTGCCAGCAGTTTATATCTAGCGGGGCAAGAGACCCAGTACTTC
TRBV10-3	many	TRBD1	TRBJ1-1	CAISDPDRVGNTEAFF	TGTGCCATCAGTGATCCGGACAGGGTTGGGAACACTGAAGCTTTCTTT
TRBV28	.	.	TRBJ1-1	CASTVGTSTEAFF	TGTGCCAGCACGGTAGGGACGAGCACTGAAGCTTTCTTT
TRBV12-3/TRBV12-4	.	.	TRBJ2-5	CASSEGPIQETQYF	TGTGCCAGCAGTGAGGGGCCTATCCAAGAGACCCAGTACTTC
TRBV6-5	.	.	TRBJ2-5	CASSYEGVFQETQYF	TGTGCCAGCAGTTACGAAGGGGTGTTTCAAGAGACCCAGTACTTC